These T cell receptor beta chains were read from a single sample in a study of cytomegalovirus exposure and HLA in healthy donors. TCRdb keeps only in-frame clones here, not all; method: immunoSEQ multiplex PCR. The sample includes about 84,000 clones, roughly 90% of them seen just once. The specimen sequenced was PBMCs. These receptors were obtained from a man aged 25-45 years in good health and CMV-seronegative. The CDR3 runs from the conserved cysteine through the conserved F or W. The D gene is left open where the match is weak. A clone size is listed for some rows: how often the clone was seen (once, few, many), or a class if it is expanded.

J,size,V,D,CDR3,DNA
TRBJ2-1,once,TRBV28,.,CASNPLAEGAYEQFF,TGTGCCAGCAATCCTCTCGCGGAGGGGGCCTATGAGCAGTTCTTC
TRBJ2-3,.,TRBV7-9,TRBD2,CASSQIQAGTSGGWQYF,TGTGCCAGCAGCCAAATTCAGGCCGGGACTAGCGGGGGATGGCAGTATTTT
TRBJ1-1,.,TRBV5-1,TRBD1,CASSLGQGLDTEAFF,TGCGCCAGCAGCTTGGGACAGGGATTGGACACTGAAGCTTTCTTT
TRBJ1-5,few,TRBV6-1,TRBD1,CASSEGGQSGQPQHF,TGTGCCAGCAGTGAAGGGGGACAGTCGGGTCAGCCCCAGCATTTT
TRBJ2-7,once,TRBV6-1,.,CASSKTGPEQYF,TGTGCCAGCAGTAAAACAGGGCCTGAGCAGTACTTC
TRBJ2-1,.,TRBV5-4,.,CASSLVEYNEQFF,TGTGCCAGCAGCTTGGTAGAGTACAATGAGCAGTTCTTC
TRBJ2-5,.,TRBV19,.,CASSIVDRSFQETQYF,TGTGCCAGTAGTATAGTGGACAGATCTTTCCAAGAGACCCAGTACTTC
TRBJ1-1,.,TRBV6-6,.,CASSYNRETEAFF,TGTGCCAGCAGTTATAACAGGGAGACTGAAGCTTTCTTT
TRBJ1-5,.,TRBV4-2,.,CASSQGGRVDQPQHF,TGTGCCAGCAGCCAAGGGGGCAGGGTGGATCAGCCCCAGCATTTT
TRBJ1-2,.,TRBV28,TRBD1,CASSRDSHYGYTF,TGTGCCAGCAGTAGGGACAGCCACTATGGCTACACCTTC
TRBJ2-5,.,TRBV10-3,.,CAISEGQGRETQYF,TGTGCCATCAGTGAGGGGCAGGGGAGAGAGACCCAGTACTTC
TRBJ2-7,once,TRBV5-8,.,CASSHTLSWSDYEQYF,TGTGCCAGCAGCCATACCCTATCTTGGAGCGACTACGAGCAGTACTTC
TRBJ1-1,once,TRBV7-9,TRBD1,CASSSGTGVYTEAFF,TGTGCCAGCAGCTCCGGGACAGGGGTTTATACTGAAGCTTTCTTT
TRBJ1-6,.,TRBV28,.,CASSRRGSYNSPLHF,TGTGCCAGCAGCCGAAGAGGGTCCTATAATTCACCCCTCCACTTT
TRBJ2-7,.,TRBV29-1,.,CSVDGNHEQYF,TGCAGCGTTGACGGGAACCACGAGCAGTACTTC
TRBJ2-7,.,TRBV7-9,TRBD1,CASSRDRENEQYF,TGTGCCAGCAGCCGGGACAGGGAAAACGAGCAGTACTTC
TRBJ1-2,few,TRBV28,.,CASSFIQSYGYTF,TGTGCCAGCAGTTTTATACAGTCCTATGGCTACACCTTC
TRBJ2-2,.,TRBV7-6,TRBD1,CASSPRGLGTGELFF,TGTGCCAGCAGCCCAAGGGGGCTCGGCACCGGGGAGCTGTTTTTT